The rows below give T cell receptor beta chains drawn from one sample of a study of Ad26.COV2.S vaccination and SARS-CoV-2 variants. The table came from immunoSEQ multiplex PCR; TCRdb's copy has only in-frame clones and leaves some out. Counted here are around 450,000 clones, around 89% occurring once; the ten biggest clones make up about 1.5%. This specimen was peripheral blood, taken in a trial of Ad26.COV2.S vaccine versus placebo. The receptor source for this set is a person between 18 and 59 years old who received the Ad26.COV2.S COVID-19 vaccine or a placebo. Each CDR3 is given with its conserved first and last residue. A D gene is named only where the DNA matches it firmly. The size of a clone is reported for some rows only, either as once, few or many, or as a class for expanded clones.

clone size	V gene	J gene	D gene	CDR3 protein	CDR3 DNA
NA	TRBV6-5	TRBJ1-2	NA	CASSPDRTNYGYTF	TGTGCCAGCAGTCCAGACAGAACTAACTATGGCTACACCTTC
NA	TRBV2	TRBJ2-5	TRBD1	CASRHRDRGRETQYF	TGTGCCAGCAGACACCGGGACAGGGGCCGAGAGACCCAGTACTTC
NA	TRBV27	TRBJ1-2	NA	CASSGGRGGYTF	TGTGCCAGCAGCGGAGGACGGGGTGGCTACACCTTC
NA	TRBV3-1/TRBV3-2	TRBJ1-1	NA	CASSHRGLSKVAEAFF	TGTGCCAGCAGCCACCGCGGACTCTCTAAAGTCGCTGAAGCTTTCTTT
NA	TRBV14	TRBJ2-7	NA	CASSLFAALMGEQYF	TGTGCCAGCAGCCTATTCGCGGCTCTTATGGGGGAGCAGTACTTC
NA	TRBV29-1	TRBJ2-7	NA	CSIQDSTYEQYF	TGCAGCATACAGGACAGTACCTACGAGCAGTACTTC
NA	TRBV4-2	TRBJ1-1	NA	CASSHSKTEHPQNTEAFF	TGTGCCAGCAGCCATAGTAAGACTGAACATCCCCAGAACACTGAAGCTTTCTTT
NA	TRBV5-1	TRBJ2-1	TRBD2	CASSLQGGGTYNEQFF	TGCGCCAGCAGCTTGCAGGGCGGGGGGACGTACAATGAGCAGTTCTTC
NA	TRBV9	TRBJ2-2	NA	CASSVDPGRKNTGELFF	TGTGCCAGCAGCGTAGATCCAGGGAGGAAAAACACCGGGGAGCTGTTTTTT
NA	TRBV10-3	TRBJ2-7	NA	CAISEKQASYEQYF	TGTGCCATCAGTGAGAAACAGGCGAGCTACGAGCAGTACTTC
NA	TRBV5-1	TRBJ2-6	NA	CASSAGYTGANVLTF	TGCGCCAGCAGCGCAGGGTACACTGGGGCCAACGTCCTGACTTTC
NA	TRBV2	TRBJ2-2	TRBD1	CASYSTGLYTGELFF	TGTGCCAGCTACTCGACAGGGCTATACACCGGGGAGCTGTTTTTT
once	TRBV9	TRBJ1-5	TRBD1	CASSDGQGESGSNQPQHF	TGTGCCAGCAGCGATGGACAGGGAGAATCGGGAAGCAATCAGCCCCAGCATTTT
NA	TRBV3-1/TRBV3-2	TRBJ2-1	NA	CASSQDLKDSHEQFF	TGTGCCAGCAGCCAAGATCTCAAGGATTCTCATGAGCAGTTCTTC
NA	TRBV10-1	TRBJ2-7	NA	CASSESVVDEQYF	TGCGCCAGCAGTGAGTCCGTCGTGGACGAGCAGTACTTC
NA	TRBV19	TRBJ2-3	NA	CASSTGADTQYF	TGTGCCAGTAGTACAGGGGCAGATACGCAGTATTTT
NA	TRBV28	TRBJ2-7	NA	CASSLRLMDSAYEQYF	TGTGCCAGCAGTTTACGTTTGATGGACAGCGCCTACGAGCAGTACTTC
once	TRBV6-6	TRBJ2-1	TRBD2	CASSWRLADNEQFF	TGTGCCAGCAGTTGGAGGCTAGCGGACAATGAGCAGTTCTTC
NA	TRBV5-8	TRBJ1-5	NA	CASSANRVGGMQPQHF	TGTGCCAGCAGCGCAAACAGGGTCGGGGGGATGCAGCCCCAGCATTTT
NA	TRBV4-3	TRBJ1-2	NA	CASSQGMTLSYGYTF	TGCGCCAGCAGCCAAGGGATGACCCTAAGCTATGGCTACACCTTC